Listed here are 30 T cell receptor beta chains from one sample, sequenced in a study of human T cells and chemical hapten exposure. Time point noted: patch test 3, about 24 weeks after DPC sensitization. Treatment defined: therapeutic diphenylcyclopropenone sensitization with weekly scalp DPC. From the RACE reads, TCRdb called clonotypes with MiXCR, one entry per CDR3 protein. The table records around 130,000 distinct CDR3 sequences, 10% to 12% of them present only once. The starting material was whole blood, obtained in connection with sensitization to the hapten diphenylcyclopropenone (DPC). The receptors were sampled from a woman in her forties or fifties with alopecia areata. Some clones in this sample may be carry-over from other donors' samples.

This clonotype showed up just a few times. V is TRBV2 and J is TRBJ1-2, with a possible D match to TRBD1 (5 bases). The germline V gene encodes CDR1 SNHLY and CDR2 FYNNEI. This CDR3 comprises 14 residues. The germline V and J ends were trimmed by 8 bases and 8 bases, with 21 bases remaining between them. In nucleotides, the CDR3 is TGTGCCAGCCCAGGCCCGGAGGGACGCTGGGGCTACACCTTC. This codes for CASPGPEGRWGYTF.

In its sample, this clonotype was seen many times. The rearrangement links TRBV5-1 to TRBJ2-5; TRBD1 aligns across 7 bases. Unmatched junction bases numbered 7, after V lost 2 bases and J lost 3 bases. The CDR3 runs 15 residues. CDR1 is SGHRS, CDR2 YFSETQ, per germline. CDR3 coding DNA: TGCGCCAGCAGCTTTAGGACAGGCCCTGAAGAGACCCAGTACTTC. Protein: CASSFRTGPEETQYF.

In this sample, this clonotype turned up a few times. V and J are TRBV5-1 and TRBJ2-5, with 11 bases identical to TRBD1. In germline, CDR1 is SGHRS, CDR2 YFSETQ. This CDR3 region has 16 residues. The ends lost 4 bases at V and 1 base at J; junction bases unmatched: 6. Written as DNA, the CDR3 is TGCGCCAGCAGCCTCGGGACAGGGGGACTCCAAGAGACCCAGTACTTC. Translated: CASSLGTGGLQETQYF.

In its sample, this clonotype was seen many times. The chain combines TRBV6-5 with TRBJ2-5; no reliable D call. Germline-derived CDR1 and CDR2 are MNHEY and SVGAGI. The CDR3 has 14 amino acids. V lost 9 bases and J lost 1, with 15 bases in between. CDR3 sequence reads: CASHGGLLQETQYF. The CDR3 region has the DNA TGTGCCAGTCACGGTGGCCTTCTCCAAGAGACCCAGTACTTC.

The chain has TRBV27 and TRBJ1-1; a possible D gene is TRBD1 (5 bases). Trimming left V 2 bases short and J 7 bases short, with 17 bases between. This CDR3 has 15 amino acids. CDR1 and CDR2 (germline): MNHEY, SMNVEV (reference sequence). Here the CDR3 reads CASSLGATDRLEAFF. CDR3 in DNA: TGTGCCAGCAGTTTAGGGGCAACCGATAGGCTTGAAGCTTTCTTT.

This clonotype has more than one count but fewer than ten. The DNA for the CDR3 is TGTGCCAGCAGCTTAGGGACAGGGTGGCAGCCCCAGCATTTT. It encodes CASSLGTGWQPQHF. The chain recombines TRBV7-9 with TRBJ1-5; the match to TRBD1 covers 8 bases. Trimming removed 1 base from V and 7 bases from J; junction bases left unmatched: 3. The CDR3 consists of 14 residues. Germline CDR1 SEHNR, CDR2 FQNEAQ (reference sequence). The variable domain in full, with the rest retrieved from reference TRBV7-9 and TRBJ1-5, is DTGVSQNPRHKITKRGQNVTFRCDPISEHNRLYWYRQTLGQGPEFLTYFQNEAQLEKSRLLSDRFSAERPKGSFSTLEIQRTEQGDSAMYLCASSLGTGWQPQHFGDGTRLSIL.

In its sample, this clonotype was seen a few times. The CDR3 protein is CASSLGQGARWDTEAFF. The CDR3 nucleotides read TGTGCCAGCAGCTTAGGACAGGGGGCGCGATGGGACACTGAAGCTTTCTTT. The gene calls are TRBV5-5 and TRBJ1-1, with 11 bases aligning to TRBD1. Germline V lookup: CDR1 SGHKS, CDR2 YYEKEE (reference sequence). Unmatched junction bases numbered 9, after V lost 2 bases and J lost 3 bases. The CDR3 totals 17 residues.

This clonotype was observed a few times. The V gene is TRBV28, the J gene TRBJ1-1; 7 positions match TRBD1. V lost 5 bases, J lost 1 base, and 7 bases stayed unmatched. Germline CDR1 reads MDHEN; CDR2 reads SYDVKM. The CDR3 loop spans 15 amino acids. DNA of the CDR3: TGTGCCAGCAGTGCCCTAAAGGGGGCGAACACTGAAGCTTTCTTT. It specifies CASSALKGANTEAFF.

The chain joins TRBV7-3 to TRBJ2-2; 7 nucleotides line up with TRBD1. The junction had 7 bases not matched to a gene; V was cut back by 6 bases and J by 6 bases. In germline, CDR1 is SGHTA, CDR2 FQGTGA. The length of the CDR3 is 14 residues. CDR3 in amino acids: CASRKTGNSGELFF. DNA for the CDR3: TGTGCCAGCAGGAAGACAGGGAATTCCGGGGAGCTGTTTTTT.

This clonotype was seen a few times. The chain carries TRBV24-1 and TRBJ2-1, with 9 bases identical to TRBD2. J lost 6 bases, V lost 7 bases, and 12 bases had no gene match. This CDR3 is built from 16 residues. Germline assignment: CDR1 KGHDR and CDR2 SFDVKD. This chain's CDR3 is CATRPSRLAGINEQFF. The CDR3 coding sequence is TGTGCCACCAGGCCTTCCAGGCTAGCGGGAATCAATGAGCAGTTCTTC.

The CDR3 spells CASSIAGRSYYGYTF. The CDR3 DNA sequence: TGTGCCAGTAGTATTGCGGGCCGAAGCTACTATGGCTACACCTTC. V usage is TRBV19 and J usage is TRBJ1-2; D gene uncertain. Deletions cut 3 bases from V and 3 bases from J, with 14 bases between. Germline assignment: CDR1 LNHDA and CDR2 SQIVND (reference sequence). The CDR3 extends over 15 amino acids.

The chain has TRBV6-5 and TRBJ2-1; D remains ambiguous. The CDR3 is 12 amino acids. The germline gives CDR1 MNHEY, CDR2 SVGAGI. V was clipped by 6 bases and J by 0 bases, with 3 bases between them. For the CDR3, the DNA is TGTGCCAGCAGAGGCTCCTACAATGAGCAGTTCTTC. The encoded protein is CASRGSYNEQFF.

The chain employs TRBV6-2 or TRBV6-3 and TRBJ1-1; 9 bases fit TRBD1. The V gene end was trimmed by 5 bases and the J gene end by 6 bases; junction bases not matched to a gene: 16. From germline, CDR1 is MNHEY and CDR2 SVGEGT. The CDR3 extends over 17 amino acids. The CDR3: CASSPLTQGAKSAEAFF. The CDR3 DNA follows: TGTGCCAGCAGTCCTCTCACACAGGGGGCCAAGAGCGCTGAAGCTTTCTTT.

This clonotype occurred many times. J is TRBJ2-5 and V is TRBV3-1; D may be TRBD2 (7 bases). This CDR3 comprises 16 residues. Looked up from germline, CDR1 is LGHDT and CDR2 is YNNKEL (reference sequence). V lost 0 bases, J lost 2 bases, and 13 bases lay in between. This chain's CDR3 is CASSQEPAGAQETQYF. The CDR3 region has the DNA TGTGCCAGCAGCCAAGAACCCGCGGGGGCTCAAGAGACCCAGTACTTC.

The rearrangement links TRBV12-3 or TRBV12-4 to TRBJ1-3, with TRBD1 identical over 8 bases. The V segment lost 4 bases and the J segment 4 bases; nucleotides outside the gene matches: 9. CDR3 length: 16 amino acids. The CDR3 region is CASSSGGSSRGNTIYF. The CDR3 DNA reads TGTGCCAGCAGTTCAGGGGGCTCCTCGAGGGGAAACACCATATATTTT.

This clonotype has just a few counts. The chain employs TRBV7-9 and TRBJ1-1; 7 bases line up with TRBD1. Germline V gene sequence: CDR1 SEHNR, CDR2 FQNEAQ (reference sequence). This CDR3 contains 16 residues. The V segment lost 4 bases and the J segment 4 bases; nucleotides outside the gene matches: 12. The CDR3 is CASSSGGEARSTEAFF. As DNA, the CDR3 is TGTGCCAGCAGCTCAGGGGGGGAGGCCCGAAGCACTGAAGCTTTCTTT.

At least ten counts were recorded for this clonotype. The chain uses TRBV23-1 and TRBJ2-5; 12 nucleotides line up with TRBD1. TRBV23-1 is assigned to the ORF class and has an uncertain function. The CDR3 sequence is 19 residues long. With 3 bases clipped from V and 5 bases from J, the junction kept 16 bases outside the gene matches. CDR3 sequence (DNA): TGCGCCAGCAGTCAGTCTCCGGGACAGGGGGCCACTACTCTTGAGACCCAGTACTTC. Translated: CASSQSPGQGATTLETQYF.

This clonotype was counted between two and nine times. CDR3: CASSSTVMNTEAFF. The DNA of the CDR3 is TGTGCCAGCAGTTCTACAGTCATGAACACTGAAGCTTTCTTT. The rearrangement uses TRBV6-2 or TRBV6-3 and TRBJ1-1; D is unresolved. The CDR3 contains 14 residues. The germline V gene encodes CDR1 MNHEY and CDR2 SVGEGT. Between the trimmed V and J ends, which lost 4 bases and 0 bases, there was a span of 9 bases.

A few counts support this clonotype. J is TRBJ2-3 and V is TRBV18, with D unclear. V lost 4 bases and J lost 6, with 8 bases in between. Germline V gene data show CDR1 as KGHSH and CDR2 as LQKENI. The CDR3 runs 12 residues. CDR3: CASSQLGDTQYF. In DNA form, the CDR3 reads TGTGCCAGCTCACAGTTGGGGGATACGCAGTATTTT.

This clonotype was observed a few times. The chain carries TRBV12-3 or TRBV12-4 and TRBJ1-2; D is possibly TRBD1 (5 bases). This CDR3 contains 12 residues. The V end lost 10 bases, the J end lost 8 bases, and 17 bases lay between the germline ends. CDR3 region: CAISMGGYGYTF. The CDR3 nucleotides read TGTGCCATCTCGATGGGGGGGTACGGCTACACCTTC.

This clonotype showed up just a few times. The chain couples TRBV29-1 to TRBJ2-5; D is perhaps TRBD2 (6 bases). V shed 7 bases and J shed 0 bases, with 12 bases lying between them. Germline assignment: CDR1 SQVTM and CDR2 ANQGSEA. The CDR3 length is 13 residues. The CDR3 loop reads CSGSGEYQETQYF. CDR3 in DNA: TGCAGCGGGTCGGGGGAGTACCAAGAGACCCAGTACTTC.

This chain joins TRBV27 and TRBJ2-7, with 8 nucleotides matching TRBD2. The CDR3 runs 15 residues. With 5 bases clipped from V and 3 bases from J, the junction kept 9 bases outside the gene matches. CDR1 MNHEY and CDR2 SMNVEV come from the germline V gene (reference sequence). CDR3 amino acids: CASSAPGLAYYEQYF. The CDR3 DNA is TGTGCCAGCAGTGCCCCCGGACTAGCTTACTACGAGCAGTACTTC.

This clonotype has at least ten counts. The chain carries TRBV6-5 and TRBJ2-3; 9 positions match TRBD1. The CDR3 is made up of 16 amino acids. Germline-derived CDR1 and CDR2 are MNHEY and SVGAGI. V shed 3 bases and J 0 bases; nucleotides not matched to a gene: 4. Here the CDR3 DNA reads TGTGCCAGCAGTTATGGACAGGGGACTAGCACAGATACGCAGTATTTT. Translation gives CASSYGQGTSTDTQYF.

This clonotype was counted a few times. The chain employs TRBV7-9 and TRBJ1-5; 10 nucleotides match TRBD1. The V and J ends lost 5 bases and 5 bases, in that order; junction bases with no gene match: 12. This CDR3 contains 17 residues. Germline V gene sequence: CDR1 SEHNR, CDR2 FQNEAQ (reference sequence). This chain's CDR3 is CASSQLVTGTGDQPQHF. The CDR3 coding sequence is TGTGCCAGCAGCCAGTTGGTTACCGGGACAGGGGATCAGCCCCAGCATTTT.

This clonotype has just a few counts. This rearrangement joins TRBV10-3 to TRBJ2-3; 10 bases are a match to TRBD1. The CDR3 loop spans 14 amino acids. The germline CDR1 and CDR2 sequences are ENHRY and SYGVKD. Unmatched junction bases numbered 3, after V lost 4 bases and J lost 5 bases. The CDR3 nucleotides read TGTGCCATCAGTGGGGGACAGGGGATAGATACGCAGTATTTT. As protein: CAISGGQGIDTQYF.

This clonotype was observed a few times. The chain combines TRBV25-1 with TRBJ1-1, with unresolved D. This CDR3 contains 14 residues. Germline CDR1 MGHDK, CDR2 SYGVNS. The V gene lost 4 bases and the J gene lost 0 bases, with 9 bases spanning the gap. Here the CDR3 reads CASSVEEMNTEAFF. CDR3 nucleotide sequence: TGTGCCAGCAGTGTGGAAGAAATGAACACTGAAGCTTTCTTT.

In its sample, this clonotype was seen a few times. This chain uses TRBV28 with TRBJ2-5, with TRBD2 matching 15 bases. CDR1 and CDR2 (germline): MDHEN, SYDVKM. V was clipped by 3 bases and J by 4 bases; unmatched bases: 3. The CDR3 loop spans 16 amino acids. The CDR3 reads CASSLGLAGGPETQYF. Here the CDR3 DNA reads TGTGCCAGCAGTTTGGGACTAGCGGGGGGACCAGAGACCCAGTACTTC.

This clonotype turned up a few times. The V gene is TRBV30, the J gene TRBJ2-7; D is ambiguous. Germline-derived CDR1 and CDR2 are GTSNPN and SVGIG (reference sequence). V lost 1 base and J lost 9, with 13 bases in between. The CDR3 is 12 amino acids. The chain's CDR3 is CAWSARLEWQYF. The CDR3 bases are TGTGCCTGGAGTGCCAGGCTTGAGTGGCAGTACTTC.

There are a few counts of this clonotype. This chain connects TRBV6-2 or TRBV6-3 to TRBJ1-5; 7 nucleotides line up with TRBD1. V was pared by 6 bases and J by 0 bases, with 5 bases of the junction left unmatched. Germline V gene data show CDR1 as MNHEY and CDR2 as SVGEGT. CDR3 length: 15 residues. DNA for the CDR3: TGTGCCAGCAGCGATGACAGGGCTAGCAATCAGCCCCAGCATTTT. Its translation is CASSDDRASNQPQHF.

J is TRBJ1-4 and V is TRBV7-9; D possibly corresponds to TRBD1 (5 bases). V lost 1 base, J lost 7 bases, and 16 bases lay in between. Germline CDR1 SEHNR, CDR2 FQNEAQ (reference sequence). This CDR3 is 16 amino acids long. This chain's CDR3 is CASSLEGGAFGEKLFF. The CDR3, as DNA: TGTGCCAGCAGCTTAGAAGGCGGGGCATTCGGTGAAAAACTGTTTTTT.